Sequencing of this TCR beta chain was carried out in a study of shared clonotypes between healthy human individuals. The CDR3 is 14 amino acids. In germline, CDR1 is SGHVS, CDR2 FQNEAQ. After removal of 0 bases from V and 4 bases from J, the junction contained 2 bases not matched to a gene. The table came from immunoSEQ multiplex PCR; TCRdb's copy has only in-frame clones and leaves some out. Of about 2,500,000 clones listed, just over 90% are singletons. The receptor was isolated from a man aged 18 to 30 in good health. The chain recombines TRBV7-8 with TRBJ1-2; 7 nucleotides align to TRBD1. Sequencing was done on a sample of naive CD4+ T cells sorted from blood. Subset of the sample: CD45RA+ positively selected. The CDR3 reads CASSLATGSYGYTF. CDR3 in DNA: TGTGCCAGCAGCTTAGCGACAGGGTCCTATGGCTACACCTTC.